The 29 T cell receptor beta chains below all came from one sample that was sequenced in a study of tissue T cells after allogeneic stem cell transplantation. Only in-frame clones appear in the TCRdb table, and some are missing; sequencing was by immunoSEQ multiplex PCR. The data show approximately 5,000 clones, about 50% seen once. The time point denotes: mouse harvest day 7 after allogeneic transplant. Mouse grafts combined 10^7 T-cell-depleted bone marrow cells with 10^6 splenic CD5+ T cells. Sequencing was carried out using gut tissue. The origin of the receptors is a female BALB/c mouse given C57BL/6 T cells with graft-versus-host disease after an allogeneic hematopoietic cell transplant.

In the case of this clone: Here the gene names and germline are mouse. The observed sequence ends 1 residue before the CDR3 terminus, with the missing tail filled in from the germline J gene. J is TRBJ1-6 and V is TRBV26; 9 positions agree with TRBD1. TRBJ1-6 is labeled an ORF, and its function is uncertain. The CDR3 loop spans 14 amino acids. Germline V gives CDR1 KGHPV, CDR2 FQNQEV (reference sequence). V lost 5 bases to trimming and J lost 7 bases; unmatched junction nucleotides: 3. The sequenced CDR3 bases are TGTGCCAGCAGTTTCGGACAGGGGAATTCGCCCCTCTAC. This gives the protein CASSFGQGNSPLY. The CDR3 reads in full as CASSFGQGNSPLYF.

A remark on this clone: Gene names follow the mouse nomenclature. The observed sequence ends 1 residue before the CDR3 terminus, with the missing tail filled in from the germline J gene. This chain connects TRBV26 to TRBJ1-3; D perhaps matches TRBD1 (5 bases). Germline V CDR1 and CDR2: KGHPV, FQNQEV (reference sequence). The CDR3 extends over 13 amino acids. The V end lost 2 bases, the J end lost 4 bases, and 6 bases lay between the germline ends. CDR3 region: CASSLGAGNTLYF. Partial CDR3 DNA: TGTGCCAGCAGTCTGGGGGCCGGAAATACGCTCTAT.

With respect to this clone: Gene names follow the mouse nomenclature. The CDR3 region is CASSQGQGGAETLYF. The sequenced CDR3 bases are TGTGCCAGCAGCCAAGGACAGGGTGGTGCAGAAACGCTGTAT. V usage is TRBV5 and J usage is TRBJ2-3, with 7 nucleotides matching TRBD1. The CDR3 end lies 1 residue beyond the end of the read and is filled in from the germline J gene. Losses at the gene ends were 1 base for V and 1 base for J; bases not matched to a gene: 2. Germline V gene data show CDR1 as LGHNA and CDR2 as YNLKQL (reference sequence). The CDR3 is made up of 15 amino acids.

As regards this clone: The germline and genes are mouse ones. CDR3 sequence reads: CTCSARDRGDTEVFF. CDR3 DNA, as far as it was read: TGCACCTGCAGTGCTCGGGACAGGGGGGACACAGAAGTCTTC. The V gene is TRBV1, the J gene TRBJ1-1; 11 bases line up with TRBD1. The missing CDR3 end, 1 residue past where the read stops, is filled in from the germline J gene. With V trimmed by 3 bases and J by 3 bases, 3 bases remained unmatched. CDR1 is NSQYPW, CDR2 LRSPGD, per germline (reference sequence). The CDR3 is 15 amino acids.

A remark on this clone: Gene labels here are mouse ones. The CDR3 goes on 1 residue after the read ends, and that part is filled in from the germline J gene. The chain couples TRBV26 to TRBJ1-4; 8 bases are a match to TRBD1. V dropped 2 bases and J dropped 7; count of bases not matched to a gene: 3. From germline, CDR1 is KGHPV and CDR2 FQNQEV (reference sequence). The CDR3 covers 14 residues. CDR3 DNA (partial): TGTGCCAGCAGTCTGAGGACAGGGATCGAAAGATTATTT. This codes for CASSLRTGIERLF. The complete CDR3 reads CASSLRTGIERLFF.

This clone was seen a few times. Gene names follow the mouse nomenclature. The read terminates 1 residue before the CDR3 end, so the remaining end is supplied by the germline J gene. V usage is TRBV15 and J usage is TRBJ2-4; 13 positions match TRBD2. Germline loops: CDR1 SGHND, CDR2 FRSKSL. J lost 1 base, V lost 5 bases, and 6 bases had no gene match. This CDR3 has 17 amino acids. CDR3 amino acids: CASSPRTGGAGQNTLYF. The CDR3 bases that were read are TGTGCCAGCAGTCCCCGGACTGGGGGGGCCGGTCAAAACACCTTGTAC.

This clone was observed a single time. Any gene name here is a mouse gene name. The read halts 1 residue ahead of the CDR3 end, with the missing end drawn from the germline J gene. V and J are TRBV26 and TRBJ1-2; D gene uncertain. The germline V and J ends were trimmed by 4 bases and 0 bases, with 12 bases remaining between them. Germline CDR1 reads KGHPV; CDR2 reads FQNQEV (reference sequence). The CDR3 runs to 15 residues. This CDR3 is CASSPRGGANSDYTF. The CDR3 bases that were read are TGTGCCAGCAGTCCTCGGGGAGGTGCAAACTCCGACTACACC.

Concerning this clone itself: The gene names given are mouse names. The read terminates 1 residue ahead of where the CDR3 ends, so the germline J gene completes it. V and J are TRBV26 and TRBJ2-2, with D possibly TRBD1 on 5 matching bases. Germline V gives CDR1 KGHPV, CDR2 FQNQEV (reference sequence). The V gene lost 6 bases and the J gene lost 2 bases, with 16 bases spanning the gap. The CDR3 length is 16 residues. The sequenced CDR3 bases are TGTGCCAGCAGCCCAAGGACAAGAGGGAACACCGGGCAGCTCTAC. Its protein product is CASSPRTRGNTGQLY. The whole CDR3 is CASSPRTRGNTGQLYF.

Regarding this clone: Gene labels here are mouse ones. The read falls 1 residue short of the CDR3 end, and the missing part is taken from the germline J gene. The chain is built from TRBV17 and TRBJ1-4, with 7 nucleotides matching TRBD1. V dropped 8 bases and J dropped 3; count of bases not matched to a gene: 3. Germline loops: CDR1 MNHDT, CDR2 YYDKIL. This CDR3 spans 13 amino acids. The CDR3 DNA, read in part, is TGTGCTAGCGGGACAGAAACCAACGAAAGATTATTT. This encodes CASGTETNERLF. Given in full, the CDR3 is CASGTETNERLFF. The full variable domain, its missing parts supplied by reference TRBV17 and TRBJ1-4, is DTTVKQNPRYKLARVGKPVNLICSQTMNHDTMYWYQKKPNQAPKLLLFYYDKILNREADTFEKFQSSRPNNSFCSLYIGSAGLEYSAMYLCASGTETNERLFFGHGTKLSVL.

To note about this clone: Gene names and germline match the mouse. With the read ending 1 residue before the CDR3 end, the germline J gene is used to fill in that end. The V and J genes are TRBV5 and TRBJ2-2, with 8 bases fitting TRBD2. With V trimmed by 0 bases and J by 4 bases, 4 bases remained unmatched. The CDR3 has 16 amino acids. Germline V CDR1 and CDR2: LGHNA, YNLKQL (reference sequence). The CDR3 sequence: CASSQDMGGGTGQLYF. The sequenced part of the CDR3 DNA is TGTGCCAGCAGCCAAGATATGGGGGGGGGCACCGGGCAGCTCTAC.

Note on this clone: The gene names here belong to mouse. The CDR3 is cut off 1 residue early in the read; its end comes from the germline J gene. The chain joins TRBV31 to TRBJ2-7, with 7 bases lining up with TRBD2. This CDR3 is 13 amino acids long. Germline assignment: CDR1 GKSSPN and CDR2 SITVG. Trimming took 1 base from V and 5 from J; bases not matched to a gene: 5. The sequenced CDR3 bases are TGTGCCTGGAGTCCCCCAGGGACTGATGAACAGTAC. This sequence encodes CAWSPPGTDEQY. The full CDR3 is CAWSPPGTDEQYF.

For this clone: Gene labels here are mouse ones. With the read ending 1 residue before the CDR3 end, the germline J gene is used to fill in that end. The chain has TRBV12-2 and TRBJ2-1; 13 nucleotides match TRBD2. V shed 2 bases, J shed 3 bases, and the junction held 3 bases outside the gene matches. The CDR3 extends over 16 amino acids. The V gene's germline CDR1 is SGHLS and CDR2 HYDKME. CDR3 DNA, as far as it was read: TGTGCCAGCTCTCCGGGACTGGGGGGGGGCTATGCTGAGCAGTTC. Its translation: CASSPGLGGGYAEQF. The full CDR3 is CASSPGLGGGYAEQFF. The complete variable domain, with remaining parts taken from reference TRBV12-2 and TRBJ2-1, reads NSGVVQSPRYIIKGKGERSILKCIPISGHLSVAWYQQTQGQELKFFIQHYDKMERDKGNLPSRFSVQQFDDYHSEMNMSALELEDSAVYFCASSPGLGGGYAEQFFGPGTRLTVL.

Note on this clone: Any gene name here is a mouse gene name. The read comes to an end 1 residue before the CDR3 does, leaving the germline J gene to fill in the end. The V gene is TRBV26, the J gene TRBJ1-1; 7 nucleotides align to TRBD1. Germline-derived CDR1 and CDR2 are KGHPV and FQNQEV (reference sequence). J gave up 9 bases and V 4 bases, and 2 bases lay outside the gene matches. The CDR3 totals 11 residues. CDR3 DNA (partial): TGTGCCAGCAGTCGGGACAGACAAGTCTTC. This encodes CASSRDRQVF. The entire CDR3 reads CASSRDRQVFF.

This clone was seen only a few times. Gene names refer to mouse genes. Read coverage stops 1 residue before the CDR3 terminus; the germline J gene supplies the remainder. The chain couples TRBV26 to TRBJ1-4; D uncertain. Germline lookup yields CDR1 KGHPV and CDR2 FQNQEV (reference sequence). The ends were cut back, 3 bases at V and 1 base at J, with 6 bases in the middle. The CDR3 runs 14 residues. The CDR3 DNA, read in part, is TGTGCCAGCAGTCTCGGATATTCCAACGAAAGATTATTT. Protein: CASSLGYSNERLF. The full CDR3 is CASSLGYSNERLFF. The full variable domain, completed using reference TRBV26 and TRBJ1-4, is NSKVIQTPRYLVKGQGQKAKMRCIPEKGHPVVFWYQQNKNNEFKFLINFQNQEVLQQIDMTEKRFSAECPSNSPCSLEIQSSEAGDSALYLCASSLGYSNERLFFGHGTKLSVL.

This clone was picked up a small number of times. Any gene name here is a mouse gene name. The read terminates 1 residue before the CDR3 end, so the remaining end is supplied by the germline J gene. The chain combines TRBV26 with TRBJ2-7, with 11 bases that match TRBD1. CDR3 length: 14 amino acids. From germline, CDR1 is KGHPV and CDR2 FQNQEV (reference sequence). After removal of 6 bases from V and 4 bases from J, the junction contained 5 bases not matched to a gene. The sequenced part of the CDR3 DNA is TGTGCCAGCAGGATCGGACAGGGGGCGTATGAACAGTAC. Translated, it gives CASRIGQGAYEQY. The whole CDR3 region reads CASRIGQGAYEQYF. The whole variable domain, remainder taken from reference TRBV26 and TRBJ2-7, is NSKVIQTPRYLVKGQGQKAKMRCIPEKGHPVVFWYQQNKNNEFKFLINFQNQEVLQQIDMTEKRFSAECPSNSPCSLEIQSSEAGDSALYLCASRIGQGAYEQYFGPGTRLTVL.

Concerning this clone itself: The germline and genes are mouse ones. The read ends 1 residue before the CDR3 terminus; that terminus is restored from the germline J gene. The same CDR3 arises from other DNA sequences in this sample as well. The J gene is TRBJ2-4, the V gene TRBV1; a weak D match, TRBD2 (6 bases). The CDR3 loop spans 14 amino acids. V was cut by 3 bases and J by 0 bases, with 7 bases left in between. Germline CDR1 is NSQYPW and CDR2 is LRSPGD (reference sequence). The CDR3 loop reads CTCSAGGSQNTLYF. CDR3 DNA, as far as it was read: TGCACCTGCAGTGCTGGGGGTAGTCAAAACACCTTGTAC. Together with reference TRBV1 and TRBJ2-4, the CDR3 gives the full variable domain: VTLLEQNPRWRLVPRGQAVNLRCILKNSQYPWMSWYQQDLQKQLQWLFTLRSPGDKEVKSLPGADYLATRVTDTELRLQVANMSQGRTLYCTCSAGGSQNTLYFGAGTRLSVL.

This clone was found a few times. Gene names are mouse gene names. Sequencing ends 1 residue short of the CDR3 end; the germline J gene provides the rest. The genes are TRBV5 and TRBJ2-3; a weak D match, TRBD1 (5 bases). The CDR3 has 13 residues. Looked up from germline, CDR1 is LGHNA and CDR2 is YNLKQL (reference sequence). The V end was cut by 0 bases, the J end by 5 bases, with 6 bases between. CDR3 bases read: TGTGCCAGCAGCCAAGACAGGGTAGAAACGCTGTAT. Translating gives CASSQDRVETLY. The entire CDR3 reads CASSQDRVETLYF.

This clone rates as large. The genes and germline here are from mouse. Read sequence stops 1 residue before the CDR3 end, and the germline J gene provides the missing end. This chain joins TRBV1 and TRBJ1-5; possible D gene TRBD1, 5 bases. V lost 2 bases and J 1 base, leaving 9 bases between the germline ends. Per the germline V gene, CDR1 is NSQYPW and CDR2 is LRSPGD (reference sequence). The length of the CDR3 is 15 residues. The covered CDR3 bases are TGCACCTGCAGTGCACTCAGGGACAACAACCAGGCTCCGCTT. Protein sequence: CTCSALRDNNQAPL. The CDR3 reads in full as CTCSALRDNNQAPLF.

For this clone: Gene names follow the mouse nomenclature. The read ends 1 residue before the CDR3 terminus; that terminus is restored from the germline J gene. The chain has TRBV16 and TRBJ2-5, with D possibly TRBD2 on 6 matching bases. CDR3 size: 15 residues. Germline values: CDR1 SGHSA, CDR2 FRNQAP. V was trimmed by 1 base and J by 0 bases, leaving 8 bases between them. The CDR3 protein is CASSLAGVNQDTQYF. CDR3 DNA (partial): TGTGCAAGCAGCTTAGCTGGGGTTAACCAAGACACCCAGTAC.

Of note for this clone: Gene names and germline match the mouse. The missing CDR3 end, 1 residue past where the read stops, is filled in from the germline J gene. This chain uses TRBV30 with TRBJ1-6; TRBD1 matches 9 bases. TRBJ1-6 is identified as an open reading frame with a role that is uncertain. The junction had 1 base not matched to a gene; V was cut back by 5 bases and J by 5 bases. Germline assignment: CDR1 SQVVS and CDR2 ANEGSEA. This CDR3 spans 13 amino acids. The CDR3 loop reads CSSGDRDNSPLYF. The CDR3 DNA, read in part, is TGTAGTTCTGGGGACAGGGATAATTCGCCCCTCTAC.

Regarding this clone: The gene names here belong to mouse. The observed sequence ends 1 residue before the CDR3 terminus, with the missing tail filled in from the germline J gene. This chain links TRBV12-2 with TRBJ2-7; 11 bases agree with TRBD2. Germline CDR1 reads SGHLS; CDR2 reads HYDKME. The CDR3 extends over 13 amino acids. Losses at the gene ends were 1 base for V and 7 bases for J; bases not matched to a gene: 2. The CDR3 loop is CASSLTGGGEQYF. The CDR3 bases that were read are TGTGCCAGCTCTCTGACTGGGGGGGGAGAACAGTAC.

A word on this clone: The gene names given are mouse names. The read is 1 residue too short to cover the CDR3 end, so that end is filled in from the germline J gene. The chain combines TRBV23 with TRBJ1-1. CDR1 and CDR2 from the germline V gene are KGHTA and FQNQQP. The CDR3 is 13 amino acids. The CDR3 spells CSSSPGRNTEVFF. CDR3 bases read: TGCTCCAGCAGTCCGGGACGGAACACAGAAGTCTTC.

Notes on this clone: These gene names are mouse names. The DNA ends 1 residue before the CDR3 does, and the rest of the CDR3 is filled in from the germline J gene. The chain joins TRBV2 to TRBJ1-1; TRBD1 might be the D (5 bases). The CDR3 runs 14 residues. In germline, CDR1 is LGHNA, CDR2 YSYQKL. V was cut by 3 bases and J by 1 base, with 9 bases left in between. Incomplete CDR3 DNA: TGTGCCAGCAGCCATCCGCAGGGAAACACAGAAGTCTTC. This sequence encodes CASSHPQGNTEVF. The whole CDR3 protein reads CASSHPQGNTEVFF.

This clone is medium-sized in the sample. These gene names are mouse names. The read comes to an end 1 residue before the CDR3 does, leaving the germline J gene to fill in the end. The chain combines TRBV26 with TRBJ2-7; TRBD1 agrees at 9 bases. Germline V gives CDR1 KGHPV, CDR2 FQNQEV (reference sequence). V was clipped by 2 bases and J by 3 bases; unmatched bases: 2. CDR3 size: 14 residues. CDR3 DNA, as far as it was read: TGTGCCAGCAGTCTGAAGGGACAGGGCTATGAACAGTAC. This translates into CASSLKGQGYEQY. The entire CDR3 sequence reads CASSLKGQGYEQYF.

This clone turned up a few times. The genes and germline here are from mouse. The CDR3 extends 1 residue past the end of the read, so its final part is completed from the germline J gene. The chain carries TRBV14 and TRBJ2-1; D is undetermined. This CDR3 is 13 amino acids long. V lost 4 bases to trimming and J lost 0 bases, with 5 bases between them. CDR1 SGHDT and CDR2 FRDEAV come from the germline V gene. CDR3 bases read: TGTGCCAGCAGTCCAATTAACTATGCTGAGCAGTTC. This translates into CASSPINYAEQF. The entire CDR3 protein is CASSPINYAEQFF.

This clone was detected only a few times. Any gene name here is a mouse gene name. The CDR3 protein is CSSSQTGGAEVFF. The CDR3 DNA, read in part, is TGCTCCAGCAGTCAAACAGGGGGCGCAGAAGTCTTC. The gene calls are TRBV23 and TRBJ1-1; the D segment call TRBD1 is taken from the table without a DNA check. The DNA ends 1 residue before the CDR3 does, and the rest of the CDR3 is filled in from the germline J gene. Per the germline V gene, CDR1 is KGHTA and CDR2 is FQNQQP. The CDR3 totals 13 residues.

On this clone itself: Gene and germline names: mouse. The sequence runs out 1 residue before the end of the CDR3; the remainder is reconstructed from the germline J gene. The rearrangement joins TRBV20 to TRBJ1-2, with 8 bases matching TRBD1. The junction had 3 bases not matched to a gene; V was cut back by 3 bases and J by 0 bases. There are 14 residues in the CDR3. Germline V CDR1 and CDR2: GFQATS, STVNSAI. CDR3 loop: CGARNRGANSDYTF. CDR3 bases read: TGTGGTGCTAGAAACAGGGGGGCAAACTCCGACTACACC.

Concerning this clone: Gene names refer to mouse genes. The CDR3 end lies 1 residue beyond the end of the read and is filled in from the germline J gene. The V gene is TRBV26, the J gene TRBJ2-7; 7 bases line up with TRBD2. CDR1 is KGHPV, CDR2 FQNQEV, per germline (reference sequence). V lost 2 bases, J lost 3 bases, and 4 bases stayed unmatched. This CDR3 is 14 amino acids long. The CDR3 DNA, read in part, is TGTGCCAGCAGTCTGAGGCTGGGGGTCTATGAACAGTAC. This encodes CASSLRLGVYEQY. The whole CDR3 sequence is CASSLRLGVYEQYF.

A few counts support this clone. Mouse germline and gene names are used. The observed sequence ends 1 residue before the CDR3 terminus, with the missing tail filled in from the germline J gene. V and J are TRBV31 and TRBJ1-2; TRBD1 agrees at 7 bases. The CDR3 sequence is 13 residues long. CDR1 is GKSSPN, CDR2 SITVG, per germline. The trim removed 1 base at V and 4 bases at J, leaving 3 bases unmatched. The CDR3 DNA, read in part, is TGTGCCTGGAGTCCCAGGGGGTTCTCCGACTACACC. Protein sequence: CAWSPRGFSDYT. The whole CDR3 reads CAWSPRGFSDYTF. Using reference TRBV31 and TRBJ1-2 for the parts outside the CDR3, the full variable domain is AQTIHQWPVAEIKAVGSPLSLGCTIKGKSSPNLYWYWQATGGTLQQLFYSITVGQVESVVQLNLSASRPKDDQFILSTEKLLLSHSGFYLCAWSPRGFSDYTFGSGTRLLVI.